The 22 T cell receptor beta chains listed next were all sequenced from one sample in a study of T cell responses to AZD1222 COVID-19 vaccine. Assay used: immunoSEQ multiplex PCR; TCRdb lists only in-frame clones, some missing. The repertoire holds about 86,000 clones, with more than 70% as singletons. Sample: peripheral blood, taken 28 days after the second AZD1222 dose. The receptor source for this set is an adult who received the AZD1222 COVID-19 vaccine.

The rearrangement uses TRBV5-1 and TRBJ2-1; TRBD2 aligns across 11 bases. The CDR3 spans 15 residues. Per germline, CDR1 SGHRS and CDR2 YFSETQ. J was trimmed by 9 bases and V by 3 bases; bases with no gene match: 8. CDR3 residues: CASSSDVAGGSEQFF. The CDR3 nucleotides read TGCGCCAGCAGCTCCGATGTAGCGGGAGGGAGTGAGCAGTTCTTC.

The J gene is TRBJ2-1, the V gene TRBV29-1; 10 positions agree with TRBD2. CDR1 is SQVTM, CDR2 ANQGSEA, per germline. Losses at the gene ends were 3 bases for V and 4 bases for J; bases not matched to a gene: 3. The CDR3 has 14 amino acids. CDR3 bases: TGCAGCGTTGAGAGAGCGGGAGGGTACAATGAGCAGTTCTTC. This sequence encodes CSVERAGGYNEQFF.

This CDR3 is CASTGGAGWQYEQYF. DNA for the CDR3: TGTGCCAGCACTGGGGGGGCGGGGTGGCAATACGAGCAGTACTTC. The chain has TRBV28 and TRBJ2-7; D perhaps matches TRBD2 (7 bases). Germline V lookup: CDR1 MDHEN, CDR2 SYDVKM. The CDR3 consists of 15 residues. V lost 7 bases and J 4 bases, leaving 20 bases between the germline ends.

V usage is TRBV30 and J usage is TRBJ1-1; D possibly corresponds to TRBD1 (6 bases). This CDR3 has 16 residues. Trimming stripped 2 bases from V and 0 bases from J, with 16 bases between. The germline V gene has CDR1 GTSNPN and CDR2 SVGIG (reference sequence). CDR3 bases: TGTGCCTGGAGTAAACGAGGGGGGCCAATGAACACTGAAGCTTTCTTT. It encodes CAWSKRGGPMNTEAFF. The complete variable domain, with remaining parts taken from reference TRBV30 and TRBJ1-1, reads SQTIHQWPATLVQPVGSPLSLECTVEGTSNPNLYWYRQAAGRGLQLLFYSVGIGQISSEVPQNLSASRPQDRQFILSSKKLLLSDSGFYLCAWSKRGGPMNTEAFFGQGTRLTVV.

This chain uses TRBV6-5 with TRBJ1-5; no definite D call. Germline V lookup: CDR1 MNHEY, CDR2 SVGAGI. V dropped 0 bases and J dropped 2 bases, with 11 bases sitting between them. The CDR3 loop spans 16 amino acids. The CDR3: CASSYSRSAGNQPQHF. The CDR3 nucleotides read TGTGCCAGCAGTTACTCACGTTCGGCTGGCAATCAGCCCCAGCATTTT.

Written as DNA, the CDR3 is TGTGCCAGCAGGCGTCTCGGGACAGGGTTTAGCAATGAGCAGTTCTTC. Protein sequence: CASRRLGTGFSNEQFF. This rearrangement joins TRBV21-1 to TRBJ2-1; TRBD1 reflects the table's D call only, with no check against the DNA. TRBV21-1 is an annotated pseudogene. The CDR3 runs to 16 residues.

The CDR3 reads CASSLGPKSQFF. For the CDR3, the DNA is TGTGCCAGCAGCTTGGGGCCGAAATCGCAGTTCTTC. This chain uses TRBV7-9 with TRBJ2-1; a possible D gene is TRBD1 (5 bases). V was clipped by 3 bases and J by 12 bases, with 12 bases between them. CDR1 SEHNR and CDR2 FQNEAQ come from the germline V gene (reference sequence). The CDR3 loop spans 12 amino acids.

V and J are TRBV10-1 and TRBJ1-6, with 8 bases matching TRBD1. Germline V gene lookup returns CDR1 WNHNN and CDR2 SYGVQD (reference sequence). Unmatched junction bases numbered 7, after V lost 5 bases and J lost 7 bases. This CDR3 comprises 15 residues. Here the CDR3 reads CASSFSRTGNSPLHF. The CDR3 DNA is TGCGCCAGCAGTTTTTCAAGGACAGGGAATTCACCCCTCCACTTT.

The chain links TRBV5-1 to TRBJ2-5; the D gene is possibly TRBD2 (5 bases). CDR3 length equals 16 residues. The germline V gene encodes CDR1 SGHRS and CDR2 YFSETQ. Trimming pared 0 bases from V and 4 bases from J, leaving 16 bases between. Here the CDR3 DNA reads TGCGCCAGCAGCTTGGGCCCCGGGGTCGTAGGAGAGACCCAGTACTTC. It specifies CASSLGPGVVGETQYF.

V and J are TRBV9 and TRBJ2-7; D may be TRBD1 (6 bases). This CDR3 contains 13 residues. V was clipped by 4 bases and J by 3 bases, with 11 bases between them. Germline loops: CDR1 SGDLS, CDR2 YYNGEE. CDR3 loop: CASSSTDSYEQYF. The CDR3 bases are TGTGCCAGCAGCTCAACGGACAGCTACGAGCAGTACTTC.

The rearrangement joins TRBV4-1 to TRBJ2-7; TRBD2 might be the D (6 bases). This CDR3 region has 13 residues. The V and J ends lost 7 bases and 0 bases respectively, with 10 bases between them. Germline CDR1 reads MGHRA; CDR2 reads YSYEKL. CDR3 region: CASIGGSSYEQYF. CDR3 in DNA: TGCGCCAGCATCGGGGGTAGCTCCTACGAGCAGTACTTC.

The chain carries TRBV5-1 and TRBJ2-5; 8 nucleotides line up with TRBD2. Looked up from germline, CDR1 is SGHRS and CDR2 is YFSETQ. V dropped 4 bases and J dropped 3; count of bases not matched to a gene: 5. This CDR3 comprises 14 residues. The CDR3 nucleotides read TGCGCCAGCAGCCTGAATAGCGGGGAAGAGACCCAGTACTTC. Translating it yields CASSLNSGEETQYF.

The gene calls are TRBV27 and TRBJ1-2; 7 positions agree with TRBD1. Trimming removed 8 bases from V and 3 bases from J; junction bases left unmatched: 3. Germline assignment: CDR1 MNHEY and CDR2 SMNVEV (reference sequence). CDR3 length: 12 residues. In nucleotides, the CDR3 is TGTGCCAGCCGGACAGGATACTATGGCTACACCTTC. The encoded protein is CASRTGYYGYTF.

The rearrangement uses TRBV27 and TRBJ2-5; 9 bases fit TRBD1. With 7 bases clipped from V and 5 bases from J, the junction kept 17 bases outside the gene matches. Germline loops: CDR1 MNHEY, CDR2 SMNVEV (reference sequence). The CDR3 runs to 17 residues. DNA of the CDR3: TGTGCCAGCACCCCGGTCTGGGACAGGGAGGGGCTTGAGACCCAGTACTTC. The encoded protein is CASTPVWDREGLETQYF.

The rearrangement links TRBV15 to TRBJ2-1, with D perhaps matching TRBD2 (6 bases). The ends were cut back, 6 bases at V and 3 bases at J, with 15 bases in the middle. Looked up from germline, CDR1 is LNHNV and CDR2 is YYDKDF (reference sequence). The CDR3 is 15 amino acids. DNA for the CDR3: TGTGCCACCAGTGAGCTCTCGGGAGTCTACAATGAGCAGTTCTTC. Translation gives CATSELSGVYNEQFF.

The CDR3 DNA follows: TGTGCCAGCAGTTTCGGGACTAGCGACACAGATACGCAGTATTTT. Translating it yields CASSFGTSDTDTQYF. The chain is built from TRBV28 and TRBJ2-3; 10 nucleotides align to TRBD2. CDR3 length: 15 residues. The trim removed 3 bases at V and 2 bases at J, leaving 2 bases unmatched. Germline CDR1 MDHEN, CDR2 SYDVKM.

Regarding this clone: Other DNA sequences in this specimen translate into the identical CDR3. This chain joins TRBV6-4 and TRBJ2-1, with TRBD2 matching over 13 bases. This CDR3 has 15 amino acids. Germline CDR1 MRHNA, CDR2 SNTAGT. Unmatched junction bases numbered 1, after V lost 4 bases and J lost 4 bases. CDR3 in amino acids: CASSGTSGSYNEQFF. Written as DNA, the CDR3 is TGTGCCAGCAGTGGGACTAGCGGGAGTTACAATGAGCAGTTCTTC.

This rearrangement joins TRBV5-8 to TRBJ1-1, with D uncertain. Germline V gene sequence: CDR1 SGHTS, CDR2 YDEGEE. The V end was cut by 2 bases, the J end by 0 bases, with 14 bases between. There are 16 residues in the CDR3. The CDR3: CASSFERNRMNTEAFF. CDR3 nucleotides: TGTGCCAGCAGCTTTGAACGAAACCGAATGAACACTGAAGCTTTCTTT. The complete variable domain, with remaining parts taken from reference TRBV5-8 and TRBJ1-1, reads EAGVTQSPTHLIKTRGQQATLRCSPISGHTSVYWYQQALGLGLQFLLWYDEGEERNRGNFPPRFSGRQFPNYSSELNVNALELEDSALYLCASSFERNRMNTEAFFGQGTRLTVV.

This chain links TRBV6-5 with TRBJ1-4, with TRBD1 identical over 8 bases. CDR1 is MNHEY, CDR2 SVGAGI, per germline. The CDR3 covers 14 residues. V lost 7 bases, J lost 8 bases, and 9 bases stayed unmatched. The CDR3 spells CASTLRTGSEKLFF. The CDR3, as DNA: TGTGCCAGCACTCTGAGGACAGGGTCAGAAAAACTGTTTTTT.

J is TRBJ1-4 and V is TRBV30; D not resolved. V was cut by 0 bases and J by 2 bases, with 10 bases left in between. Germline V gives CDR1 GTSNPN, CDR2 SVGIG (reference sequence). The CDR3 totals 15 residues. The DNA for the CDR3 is TGTGCCTGGAGTGTACGCCAGAATACTAATGAAAAACTGTTTTTT. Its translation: CAWSVRQNTNEKLFF.

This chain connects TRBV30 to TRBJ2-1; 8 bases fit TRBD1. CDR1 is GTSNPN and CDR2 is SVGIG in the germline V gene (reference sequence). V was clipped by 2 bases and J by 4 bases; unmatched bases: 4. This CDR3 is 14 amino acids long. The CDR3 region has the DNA TGTGCCTGGAGTAAAGGACAGGGTTACAATGAGCAGTTCTTC. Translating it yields CAWSKGQGYNEQFF.

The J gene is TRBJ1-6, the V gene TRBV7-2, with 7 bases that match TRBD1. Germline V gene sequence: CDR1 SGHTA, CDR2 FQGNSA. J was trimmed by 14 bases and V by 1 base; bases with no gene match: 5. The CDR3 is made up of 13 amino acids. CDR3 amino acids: CASSLGLGQTLHF. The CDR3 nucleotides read TGTGCCAGCAGCTTAGGACTGGGACAGACCCTCCACTTT.